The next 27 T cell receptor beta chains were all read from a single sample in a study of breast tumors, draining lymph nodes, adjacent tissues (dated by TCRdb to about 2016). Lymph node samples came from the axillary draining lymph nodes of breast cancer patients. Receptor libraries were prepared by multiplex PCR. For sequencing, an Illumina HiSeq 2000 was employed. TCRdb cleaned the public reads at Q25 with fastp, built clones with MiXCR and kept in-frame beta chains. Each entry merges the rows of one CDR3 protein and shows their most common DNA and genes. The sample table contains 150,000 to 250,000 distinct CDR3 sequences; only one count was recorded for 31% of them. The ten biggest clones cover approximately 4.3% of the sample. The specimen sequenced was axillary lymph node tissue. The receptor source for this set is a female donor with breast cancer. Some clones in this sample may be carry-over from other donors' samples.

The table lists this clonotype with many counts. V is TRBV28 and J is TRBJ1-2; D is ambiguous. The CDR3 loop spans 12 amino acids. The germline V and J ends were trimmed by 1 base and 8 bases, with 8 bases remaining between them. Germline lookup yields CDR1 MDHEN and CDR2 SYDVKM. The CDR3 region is CASSLSVGGYTF. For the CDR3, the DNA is TGTGCCAGCAGTTTATCAGTCGGAGGCTACACCTTC.

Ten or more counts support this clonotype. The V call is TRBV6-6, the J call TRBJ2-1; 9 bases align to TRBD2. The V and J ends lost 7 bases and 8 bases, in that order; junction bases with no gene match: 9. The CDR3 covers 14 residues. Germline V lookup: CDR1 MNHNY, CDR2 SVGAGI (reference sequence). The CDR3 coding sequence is TGTGCCAGCATGCCCGGCGGGGGGGCCGATGAGCAGTTCTTC. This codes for CASMPGGGADEQFF.

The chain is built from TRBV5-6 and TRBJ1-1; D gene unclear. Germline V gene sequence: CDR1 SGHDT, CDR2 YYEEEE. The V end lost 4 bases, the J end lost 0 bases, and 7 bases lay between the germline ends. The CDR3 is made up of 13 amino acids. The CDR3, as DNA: TGTGCCAGCAGCCTGAAGCTGAACACTGAAGCTTTCTTT. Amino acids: CASSLKLNTEAFF.

This chain's CDR3 is CSARDSGQEIQPQHF. CDR3 coding DNA: TGCAGTGCTAGAGACTCGGGACAGGAGATCCAGCCCCAGCATTTT. The rearrangement uses TRBV20-1 and TRBJ1-5; TRBD1 aligns across 8 bases. This CDR3 spans 15 amino acids. The junction had 8 bases not matched to a gene; V was cut back by 0 bases and J by 7 bases. Germline CDR1 and CDR2: DFQATT and SNEGSKA (reference sequence).

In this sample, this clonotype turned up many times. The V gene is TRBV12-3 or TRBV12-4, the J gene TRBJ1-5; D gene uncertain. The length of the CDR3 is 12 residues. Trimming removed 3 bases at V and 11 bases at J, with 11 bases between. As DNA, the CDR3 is TGTGCCAGCAGTTTGGGTTCGGTAACCCAGCATTTT. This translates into CASSLGSVTQHF.

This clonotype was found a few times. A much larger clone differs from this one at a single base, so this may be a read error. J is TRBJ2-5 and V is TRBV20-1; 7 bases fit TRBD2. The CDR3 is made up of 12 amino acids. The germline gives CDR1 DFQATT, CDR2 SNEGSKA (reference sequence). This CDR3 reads CSALAGRETPYF. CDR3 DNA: TGCAGTGCGCTTGCAGGGAGGGAGACCCCGTACTTC.

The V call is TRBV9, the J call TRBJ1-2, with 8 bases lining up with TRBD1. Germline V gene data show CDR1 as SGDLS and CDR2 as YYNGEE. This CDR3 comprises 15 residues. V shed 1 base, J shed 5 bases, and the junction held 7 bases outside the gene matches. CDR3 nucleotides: TGTGCCAGCAGCGTACTGGGCCAGGGGGCTTATGGCTACACCTTC. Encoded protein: CASSVLGQGAYGYTF.

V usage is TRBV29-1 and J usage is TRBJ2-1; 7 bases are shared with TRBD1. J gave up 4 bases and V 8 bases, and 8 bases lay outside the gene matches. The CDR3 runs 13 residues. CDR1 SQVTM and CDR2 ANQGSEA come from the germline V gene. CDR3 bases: TGCAGCTTGCTGGGACAGACATACAATGAGCAGTTCTTC. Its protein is CSLLGQTYNEQFF.

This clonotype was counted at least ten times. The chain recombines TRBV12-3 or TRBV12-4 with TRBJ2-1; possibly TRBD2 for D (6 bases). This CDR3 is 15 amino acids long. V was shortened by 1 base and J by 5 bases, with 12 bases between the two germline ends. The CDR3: CASSLGEGGDNEQFF. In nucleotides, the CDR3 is TGTGCCAGCAGTTTAGGGGAAGGAGGGGACAATGAGCAGTTCTTC.

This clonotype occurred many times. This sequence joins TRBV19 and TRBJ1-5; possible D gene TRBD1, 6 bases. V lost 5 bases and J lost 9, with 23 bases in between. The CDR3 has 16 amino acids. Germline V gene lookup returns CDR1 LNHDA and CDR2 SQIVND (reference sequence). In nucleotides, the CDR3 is TGTGCCAGTAGTGGACCACTCGGACAGACCTTTCGGCCCCAGCATTTT. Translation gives CASSGPLGQTFRPQHF.

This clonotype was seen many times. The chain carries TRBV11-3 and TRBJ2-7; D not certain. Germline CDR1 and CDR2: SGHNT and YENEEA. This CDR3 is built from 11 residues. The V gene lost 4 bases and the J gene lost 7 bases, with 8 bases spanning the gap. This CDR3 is CASSSPREQYF. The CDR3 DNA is TGTGCCAGCAGCTCCCCTAGGGAGCAGTACTTC. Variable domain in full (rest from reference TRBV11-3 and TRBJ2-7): EAGVVQSPRYKIIEKKQPVAFWCNPISGHNTLYWYLQNLGQGPELLIRYENEEAVDDSQLPKDRFSAERLKGVDSTLKIQPAELGDSAVYLCASSSPREQYFGPGTRLTVT.

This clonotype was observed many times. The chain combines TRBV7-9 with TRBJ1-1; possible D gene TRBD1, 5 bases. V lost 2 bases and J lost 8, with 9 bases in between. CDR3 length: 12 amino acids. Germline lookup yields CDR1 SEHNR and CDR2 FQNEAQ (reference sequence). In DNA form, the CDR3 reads TGTGCCAGCAGCTTAAATGGGGGGGAAGCTTTCTTT. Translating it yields CASSLNGGEAFF.

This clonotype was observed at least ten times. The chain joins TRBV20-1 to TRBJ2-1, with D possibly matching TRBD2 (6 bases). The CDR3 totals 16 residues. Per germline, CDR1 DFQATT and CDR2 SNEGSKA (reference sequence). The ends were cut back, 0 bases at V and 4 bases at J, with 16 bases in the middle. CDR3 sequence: CSARDVRGGEYNEQFF. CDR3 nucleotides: TGCAGTGCTAGAGACGTTAGAGGCGGGGAGTACAATGAGCAGTTCTTC.

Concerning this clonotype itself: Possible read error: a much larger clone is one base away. CDR3: CASSVVGYAGETPYF. In DNA form, the CDR3 reads TGTGCCAGCAGCGTAGTCGGCTACGCGGGAGAGACCCCGTACTTC. This rearrangement joins TRBV9 to TRBJ2-5; TRBD2 agrees at 7 bases. The germline V gene encodes CDR1 SGDLS and CDR2 YYNGEE. The CDR3 runs to 15 residues.

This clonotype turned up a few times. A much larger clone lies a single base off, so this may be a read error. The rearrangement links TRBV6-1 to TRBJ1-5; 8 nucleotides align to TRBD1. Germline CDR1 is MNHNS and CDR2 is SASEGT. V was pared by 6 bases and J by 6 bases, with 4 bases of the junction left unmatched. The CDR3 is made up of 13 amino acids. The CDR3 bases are TGTGCCAGCAGACCGACAGGGGTTCAGCCCCAGCATTTT. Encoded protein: CASRPTGVQPQHF.

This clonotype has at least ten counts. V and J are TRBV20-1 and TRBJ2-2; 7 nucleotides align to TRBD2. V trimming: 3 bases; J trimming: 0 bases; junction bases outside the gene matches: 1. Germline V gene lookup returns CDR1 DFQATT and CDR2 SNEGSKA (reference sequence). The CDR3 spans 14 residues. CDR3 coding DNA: TGCAGTGCTAGCGCGGGGGCGAACACCGGGGAGCTGTTTTTT. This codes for CSASAGANTGELFF.

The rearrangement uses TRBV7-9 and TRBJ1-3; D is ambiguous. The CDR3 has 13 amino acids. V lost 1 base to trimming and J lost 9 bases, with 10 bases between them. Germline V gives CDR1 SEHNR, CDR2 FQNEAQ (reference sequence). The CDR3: CASSLVEGPTIYF. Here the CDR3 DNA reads TGTGCCAGCAGCTTAGTGGAGGGCCCCACCATATATTTT.

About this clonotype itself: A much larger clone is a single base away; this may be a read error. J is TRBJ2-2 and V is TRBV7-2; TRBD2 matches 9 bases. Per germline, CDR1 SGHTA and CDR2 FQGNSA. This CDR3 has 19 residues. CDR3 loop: CASSPVASGMVANPGELFF. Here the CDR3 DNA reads TGTGCCAGCAGCCCGGTGGCTAGCGGGATGGTGGCGAACCCCGGGGAGCTGTTTTTT. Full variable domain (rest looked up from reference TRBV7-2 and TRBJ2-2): GAGVSQSPSNKVTEKGKDVELRCDPISGHTALYWYRQSLGQGLEFLIYFQGNSAPDKSGLPSDRFSAERTGGSVSTLTIQRTQQEDSAVYLCASSPVASGMVANPGELFFGEGSRLTVL.

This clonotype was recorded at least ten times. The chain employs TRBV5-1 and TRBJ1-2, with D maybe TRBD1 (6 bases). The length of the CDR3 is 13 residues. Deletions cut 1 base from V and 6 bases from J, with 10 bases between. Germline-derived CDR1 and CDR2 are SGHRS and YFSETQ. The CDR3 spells CASSLSPGDGYTF. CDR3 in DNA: TGCGCCAGCAGCTTGTCGCCAGGGGATGGCTACACCTTC.

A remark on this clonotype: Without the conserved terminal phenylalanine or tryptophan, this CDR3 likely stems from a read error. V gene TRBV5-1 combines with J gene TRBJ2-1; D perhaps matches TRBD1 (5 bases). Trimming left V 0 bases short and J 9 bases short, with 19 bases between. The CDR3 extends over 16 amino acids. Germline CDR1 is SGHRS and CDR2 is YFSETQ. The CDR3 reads CASSLDGLYTGLEQFL. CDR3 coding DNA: TGCGCCAGCAGCTTGGACGGATTGTACACAGGTCTTGAGCAGTTCCTC.

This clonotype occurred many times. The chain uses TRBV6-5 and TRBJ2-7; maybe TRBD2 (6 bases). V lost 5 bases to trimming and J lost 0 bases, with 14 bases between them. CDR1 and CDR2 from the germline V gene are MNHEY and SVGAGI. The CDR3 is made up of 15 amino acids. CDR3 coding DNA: TGTGCCAGCAGTGCCAGGAGGGGCTCCTCCTACGAGCAGTACTTC. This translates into CASSARRGSSYEQYF.

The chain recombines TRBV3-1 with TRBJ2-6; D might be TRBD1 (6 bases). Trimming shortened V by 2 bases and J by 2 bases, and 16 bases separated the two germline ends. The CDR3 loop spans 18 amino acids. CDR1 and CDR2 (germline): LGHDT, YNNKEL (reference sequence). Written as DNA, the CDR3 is TGTGCCAGCAGCCAAACCGGGACAACCGCCCCTGGGGCCAACGTCCTGACTTTC. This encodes CASSQTGTTAPGANVLTF.

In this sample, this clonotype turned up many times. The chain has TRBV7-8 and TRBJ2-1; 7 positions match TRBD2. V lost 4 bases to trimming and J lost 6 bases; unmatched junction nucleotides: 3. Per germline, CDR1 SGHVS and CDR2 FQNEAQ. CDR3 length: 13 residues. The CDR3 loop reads CASSSGLSNEQFF. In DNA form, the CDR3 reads TGTGCCAGCAGCTCGGGACTAAGCAATGAGCAGTTCTTC.

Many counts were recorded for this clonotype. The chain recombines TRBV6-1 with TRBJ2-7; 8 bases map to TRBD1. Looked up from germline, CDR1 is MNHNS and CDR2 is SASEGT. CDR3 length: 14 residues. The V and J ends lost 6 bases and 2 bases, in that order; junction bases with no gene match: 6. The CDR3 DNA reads TGTGCCAGCAGGCGATGGACAGGGCCCTACGAGCAGTACTTC. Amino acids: CASRRWTGPYEQYF.

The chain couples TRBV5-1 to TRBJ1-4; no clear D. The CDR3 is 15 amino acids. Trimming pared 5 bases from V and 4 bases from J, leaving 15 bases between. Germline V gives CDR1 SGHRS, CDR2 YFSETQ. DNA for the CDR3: TGCGCCAGCAGTCCAGGACGGGGAGGTAATGAAAAACTGTTTTTT. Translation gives CASSPGRGGNEKLFF.

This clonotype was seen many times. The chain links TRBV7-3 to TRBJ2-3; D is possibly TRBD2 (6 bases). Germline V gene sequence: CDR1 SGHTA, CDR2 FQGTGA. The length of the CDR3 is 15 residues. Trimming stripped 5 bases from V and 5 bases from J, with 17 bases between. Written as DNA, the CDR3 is TGTGCCAGCAGCCCTAGCGACCTAACGGGAGATACGCAGTATTTT. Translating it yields CASSPSDLTGDTQYF.

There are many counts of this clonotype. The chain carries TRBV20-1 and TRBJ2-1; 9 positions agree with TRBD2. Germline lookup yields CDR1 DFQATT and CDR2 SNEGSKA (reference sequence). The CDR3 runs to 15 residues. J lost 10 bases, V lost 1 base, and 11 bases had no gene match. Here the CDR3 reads CSARGGLAGLGEQFF. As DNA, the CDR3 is TGCAGTGCTAGAGGTGGCCTAGCGGGGCTCGGGGAGCAGTTCTTC.